One sample yielded the 10 T cell receptor beta chains listed below, sequenced in a study of cytomegalovirus exposure and HLA in healthy donors. PCR used 60 Vbeta primers and 13 Jbeta primers. Here immunoSEQ multiplex PCR was the method, and the copy in TCRdb shows in-frame clones only, minus some. Its table lists about 200,000 clones. The specimen sequenced was PBMCs. These receptors were collected from a girl aged 2 to 9 in good health and CMV-seropositive.

CDR3 loop: CASLTARGANEQFF. The CDR3 nucleotides are TGTGCCAGCCTGACAGCCAGGGGGGCCAATGAGCAGTTCTTC. This rearrangement joins TRBV28 to TRBJ2-1; a possible D gene is TRBD1 (7 bases). The germline CDR1 and CDR2 sequences are MDHEN and SYDVKM. The CDR3 has 14 amino acids. V shed 8 bases and J shed 6 bases, with 17 bases lying between them.

This CDR3 reads CASSPRANTDTQYF. CDR3 nucleotide sequence: TGTGCCAGCAGCCCTCGCGCCAATACAGATACGCAGTATTTT. The chain carries TRBV7-2 and TRBJ2-3, with D uncertain. CDR3 length equals 14 residues. Trimming cost V 5 bases and J 3 bases, with 12 bases left between them. CDR1 and CDR2 from the germline V gene are SGHTA and FQGNSA.

This chain uses TRBV19 with TRBJ1-5; 7 bases match TRBD1. CDR1 and CDR2 from the germline V gene are LNHDA and SQIVND (reference sequence). The J segment lost 4 bases and the V segment lost 5 bases, leaving 5 bases of the junction unmatched. This CDR3 is built from 14 residues. CDR3 bases: TGTGCCAGTAGTTTGGGACAGTTAAATCAGCCCCAGCATTTT. Translating it yields CASSLGQLNQPQHF.

The chain uses TRBV5-6 and TRBJ2-7, with TRBD1 matching 9 bases. The junction had 8 bases not matched to a gene; V was cut back by 2 bases and J by 2 bases. Germline V gene sequence: CDR1 SGHDT, CDR2 YYEEEE. The CDR3 length is 16 residues. CDR3 nucleotides: TGTGCCAGCAGCTTCCCCCGAGACAGGGGGACCTACGAGCAGTACTTC. It translates to CASSFPRDRGTYEQYF. Based on the CDR3 plus reference TRBV5-6 and TRBJ2-7, the full variable domain is DAGVTQSPTHLIKTRGQQVTLRCSPKSGHDTVSWYQQALGQGPQFIFQYYEEEERQRGNFPDRFSGHQFPNYSSELNVNALLLGDSALYLCASSFPRDRGTYEQYFGPGTRLTVT.

V gene TRBV28 combines with J gene TRBJ2-1; 12 nucleotides agree with TRBD2. Trimming took 5 bases from V and 13 from J; bases not matched to a gene: 15. There are 16 residues in the CDR3. Per the germline V gene, CDR1 is MDHEN and CDR2 is SYDVKM. The CDR3 is CASSIGLAGRESRQFF. CDR3 in DNA: TGTGCCAGCAGTATCGGACTAGCGGGAAGGGAATCCCGTCAGTTCTTC.

The genes are TRBV15 and TRBJ2-3, with a possible D match to TRBD2 (6 bases). The CDR3 extends over 17 amino acids. Germline CDR1 and CDR2: LNHNV and YYDKDF (reference sequence). Between the trimmed V and J ends, which lost 2 bases and 3 bases, there was a span of 18 bases. The CDR3 spells CATSRRLGGGGTDTQYF. For the CDR3, the DNA is TGTGCCACCAGCAGAAGGTTGGGAGGAGGAGGGACAGATACGCAGTATTTT.

This rearrangement joins TRBV29-1 to TRBJ2-2; no clear D gene. Trimming took off 3 bases at V and 1 base at J, with 6 bases between the two ends. The CDR3 sequence is 13 residues long. The germline CDR1 and CDR2 sequences are SQVTM and ANQGSEA. DNA of the CDR3: TGCAGCGTTGATCACAGGAACACCGGGGAGCTGTTTTTT. Amino acid sequence: CSVDHRNTGELFF.

The chain employs TRBV18 and TRBJ2-7; TRBD2 might be the D (7 bases). Trimming took 2 bases from V and 6 from J, leaving 14 bases between them. CDR1 is KGHSH, CDR2 LQKENI, per germline. CDR3 length equals 14 residues. CDR3 residues: CASSPIRGAGEQYF. Here the CDR3 DNA reads TGTGCCAGCTCACCAATCCGGGGGGCGGGCGAGCAGTACTTC.

The chain has TRBV4-1 and TRBJ2-1; 10 nucleotides line up with TRBD2. From germline, CDR1 is MGHRA and CDR2 YSYEKL. The CDR3 is made up of 15 amino acids. Trimming cost V 1 base and J 8 bases; bases outside gene matches: 5. The CDR3 coding sequence is TGCGCCAGCAGCCAAGTTCTAGCGGGAGAATATGAGCAGTTCTTC. This codes for CASSQVLAGEYEQFF.

The chain is built from TRBV7-2 and TRBJ1-4, with TRBD1 identical over 9 bases. J gave up 8 bases and V 1 base, and 5 bases lay outside the gene matches. Germline-derived CDR1 and CDR2 are SGHTA and FQGNSA. This CDR3 is 15 amino acids long. The CDR3 nucleotides are TGTGCCAGCAGCTTAGTCTCGACAGGGGGGGAAAAACTGTTTTTT. Translating gives CASSLVSTGGEKLFF.